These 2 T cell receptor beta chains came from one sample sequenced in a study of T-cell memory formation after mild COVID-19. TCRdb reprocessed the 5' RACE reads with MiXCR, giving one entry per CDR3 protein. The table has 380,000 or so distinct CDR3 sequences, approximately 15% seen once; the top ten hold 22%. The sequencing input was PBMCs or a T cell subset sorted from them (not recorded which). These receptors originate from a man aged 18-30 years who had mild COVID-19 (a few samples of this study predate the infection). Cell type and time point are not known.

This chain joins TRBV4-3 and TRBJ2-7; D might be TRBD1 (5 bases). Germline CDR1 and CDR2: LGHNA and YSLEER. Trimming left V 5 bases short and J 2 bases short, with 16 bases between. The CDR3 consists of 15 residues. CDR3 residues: CASSGAAGPPYEQYF. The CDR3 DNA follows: TGCGCCAGCAGCGGTGCGGCAGGGCCGCCCTACGAGCAGTACTTC.

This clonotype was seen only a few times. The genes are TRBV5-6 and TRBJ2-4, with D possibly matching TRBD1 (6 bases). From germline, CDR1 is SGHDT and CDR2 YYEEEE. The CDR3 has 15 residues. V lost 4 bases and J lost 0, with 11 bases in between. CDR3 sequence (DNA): TGTGCCAGCAGCACAGGGCGCCCAGCCAAAAACATTCAGTACTTC. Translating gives CASSTGRPAKNIQYF. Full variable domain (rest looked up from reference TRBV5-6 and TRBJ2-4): DAGVTQSPTHLIKTRGQQVTLRCSPKSGHDTVSWYQQALGQGPQFIFQYYEEEERQRGNFPDRFSGHQFPNYSSELNVNALLLGDSALYLCASSTGRPAKNIQYFGAGTRLSVL.